These T cell receptor beta chains were read from a single sample in a study of a mutant IDH1 vaccine in newly diagnosed glioma. No antigens are known for them. TCRdb keeps only in-frame clones here, not all; method: immunoSEQ multiplex PCR. The sample lists about 32,000 clones; approximately 82% were seen once. The sample in question was PBMCs, obtained from a glioma patient whose treatment included an IDH1 peptide vaccine. Receptors were obtained from a woman younger than 35 with glioma. CDR3s include the opening cysteine and the closing phenylalanine or tryptophan.

v_call: TRBV11-3; cdr3_aa: CASSLILAGGNEQFF
v_call: TRBV28; cdr3_aa: CASIKNGGGNQPQHF
v_call: TRBV6-5; cdr3_aa: CASSLLDLNTEAFF
v_call: TRBV4-1; cdr3_aa: CASSQAGTGGSNQPQHF
v_call: TRBV10-3; cdr3_aa: CAISESGQGTYEQYF
v_call: TRBV13; cdr3_aa: CASSSTGESTDTQYF
v_call: TRBV5-1; cdr3_aa: CASSLAGTEGFF
v_call: TRBV7-9; cdr3_aa: CASSPTALDQPQHF
v_call: TRBV7-9; cdr3_aa: CASSPWTSTDTQYF
v_call: TRBV18; cdr3_aa: CASSPGTAEIIGYTF
v_call: TRBV4-1; cdr3_aa: CASSHDRASEAFF
v_call: TRBV27; cdr3_aa: CASSLSDRADGYTF
v_call: TRBV6-1; cdr3_aa: CASSEVSGTRITYEQYF
v_call: TRBV2; cdr3_aa: CASRGLSEQFF
v_call: TRBV4-2; cdr3_aa: CASSSTGTDVYSGNTIYF
v_call: TRBV7-6; cdr3_aa: CASSLAMFSSGNTIYF
v_call: TRBV2; cdr3_aa: CAGDRGDTGELFF
v_call: TRBV18; cdr3_aa: CASSPELYYEQYF
v_call: TRBV27; cdr3_aa: CASRISQGVSYGYTF
v_call: TRBV2; cdr3_aa: CASSDRGTGSPLHF
v_call: TRBV19; cdr3_aa: CASSTATSGGANIYEQYF
v_call: TRBV7-6; cdr3_aa: CASSFTDREIETQYF
v_call: TRBV7-2; cdr3_aa: CASSLGGAGRQPQHF
v_call: TRBV5-1; cdr3_aa: CASSLAGMNTEAFF
v_call: TRBV11-3; cdr3_aa: CASSLEGGTQYF
v_call: TRBV18; cdr3_aa: CASSPRAIGELFF
v_call: TRBV11-1; cdr3_aa: CASSIGTENEKLFF
v_call: TRBV27; cdr3_aa: CASSSGFDTDTQYF
v_call: TRBV7-8; cdr3_aa: CASSRSGTAATGELFF
v_call: TRBV11-3; cdr3_aa: CASSPRGWDTEAFF
v_call: TRBV11-3; cdr3_aa: CASSLVSYNEQFF
v_call: TRBV7-8; cdr3_aa: CASSFGDGNTGELFF
v_call: TRBV6-5; cdr3_aa: CASTLLWGDYEQYF
v_call: TRBV4-1; cdr3_aa: CASSQEASGGSGQYF
v_call: TRBV19; cdr3_aa: CASSIPGLFEPQHF
v_call: TRBV29-1; cdr3_aa: CSVGQQGYEQYF
v_call: TRBV28; cdr3_aa: CASTGGGALDYEQYF
v_call: TRBV2; cdr3_aa: CASRPTGVNTEAFF
v_call: TRBV5-5; cdr3_aa: CASSLLAGYNEQFF
v_call: TRBV6-1; cdr3_aa: CASSELAGGFGEQFF
v_call: TRBV5-4; cdr3_aa: CASSVKPGQSLETQYF
v_call: TRBV7-6; cdr3_aa: CASSLGTSGSSNTQYF
v_call: TRBV18; cdr3_aa: CASSPGAGNYGYTF
v_call: TRBV7-6; cdr3_aa: CASRPLGVVEQYF
v_call: TRBV5-1; cdr3_aa: CASSLEAGYLYEQYF
v_call: TRBV7-6; cdr3_aa: CASSPGLNYGYTF
v_call: TRBV6-5; cdr3_aa: CASSVPGGGNSPLHF
v_call: TRBV5-5; cdr3_aa: CASSLSGGLTEAFF
v_call: TRBV19; cdr3_aa: CASQGRVGETQYF
v_call: TRBV7-8; cdr3_aa: CASSQTMNTEAFF
v_call: TRBV5-1; cdr3_aa: CASSLRQGASGELFF
v_call: TRBV6-5; cdr3_aa: CASSYRKETQYF
v_call: TRBV7-7; cdr3_aa: CASSSGGAGGGYEQYF
v_call: TRBV28; cdr3_aa: CASSWGGRYYGYTF
v_call: TRBV2; cdr3_aa: CASSGGTKATYGYTF
v_call: TRBV5-1; cdr3_aa: CASSLYSDTSTSTDTQYF